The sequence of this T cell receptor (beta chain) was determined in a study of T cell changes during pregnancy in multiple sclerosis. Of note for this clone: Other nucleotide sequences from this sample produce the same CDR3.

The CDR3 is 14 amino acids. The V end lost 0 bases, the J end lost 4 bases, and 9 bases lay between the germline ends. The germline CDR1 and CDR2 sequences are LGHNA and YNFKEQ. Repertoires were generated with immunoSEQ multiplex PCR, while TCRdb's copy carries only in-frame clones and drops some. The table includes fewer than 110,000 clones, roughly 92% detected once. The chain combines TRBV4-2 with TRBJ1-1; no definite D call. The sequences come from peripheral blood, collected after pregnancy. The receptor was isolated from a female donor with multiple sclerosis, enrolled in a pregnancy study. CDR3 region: CASSQDREGTEAFF. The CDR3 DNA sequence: TGTGCCAGCAGCCAAGATAGGGAGGGCACTGAAGCTTTCTTT.